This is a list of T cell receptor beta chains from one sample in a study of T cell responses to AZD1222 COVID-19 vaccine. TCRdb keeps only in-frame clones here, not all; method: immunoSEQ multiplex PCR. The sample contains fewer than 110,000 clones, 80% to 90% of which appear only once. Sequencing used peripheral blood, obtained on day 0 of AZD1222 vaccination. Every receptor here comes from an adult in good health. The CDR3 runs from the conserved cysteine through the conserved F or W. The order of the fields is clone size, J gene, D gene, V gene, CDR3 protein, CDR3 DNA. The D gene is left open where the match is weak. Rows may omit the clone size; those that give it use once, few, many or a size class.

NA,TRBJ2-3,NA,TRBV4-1,CATSVPEDTQYF,TGCGCCACCTCAGTTCCGGAGGATACGCAGTATTTT
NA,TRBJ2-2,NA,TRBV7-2,CATPPEASIRPGELFF,TGTGCCACCCCTCCGGAGGCTAGCATTCGTCCCGGGGAGCTGTTTTTT
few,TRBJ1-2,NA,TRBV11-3,CASSLDSRRPEGNYGYTF,TGTGCCAGCAGCTTAGATAGTCGTCGGCCAGAAGGGAACTATGGCTACACCTTC
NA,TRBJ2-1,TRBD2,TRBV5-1,CASSTGLAVNEQFF,TGCGCCAGCAGCACGGGACTAGCGGTCAATGAGCAGTTCTTC
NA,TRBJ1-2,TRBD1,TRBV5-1,CASSLATQGIGYTF,TGCGCCAGCAGCTTGGCCACACAGGGGATTGGCTACACCTTC
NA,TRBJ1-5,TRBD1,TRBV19,CASSIRRQGGNQPQHF,TGTGCCAGTAGTATACGGCGGCAGGGGGGTAATCAGCCCCAGCATTTT
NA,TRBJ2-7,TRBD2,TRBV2,CATTGTSDFSYGF,TGTGCCACCACCGGGACTAGCGACTTCTCCTACGGCTTC
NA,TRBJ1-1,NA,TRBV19,CASSEQTTSNTEAFF,TGTGCCAGTAGTGAGCAGACCACATCGAACACTGAAGCTTTCTTT
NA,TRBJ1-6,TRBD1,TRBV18,CASSPGQGESSPLHF,TGTGCCAGCTCACCTGGACAGGGTGAGAGTTCACCCCTCCACTTT
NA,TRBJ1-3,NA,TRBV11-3,CASSLYPSSGNTIYF,TGTGCCAGCAGCTTATATCCGAGCTCTGGAAACACCATATATTTT
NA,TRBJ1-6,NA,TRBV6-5,CASSYSGPVWHSPLHF,TGTGCCAGCAGTTACTCGGGGCCGGTGTGGCATTCACCCCTCCACTTT
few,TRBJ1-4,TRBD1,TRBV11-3,CASSAQGENEKLFF,TGTGCCAGCAGCGCTCAGGGGGAAAATGAAAAACTGTTTTTT
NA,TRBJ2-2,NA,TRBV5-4,CASSQGLHSTGELFF,TGTGCCAGCAGCCAGGGACTCCATAGCACCGGGGAGCTGTTTTTT
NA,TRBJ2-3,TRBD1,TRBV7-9,CASSDRGRGTDTQYF,TGTGCCAGCAGCGACAGGGGGCGCGGCACAGATACGCAGTATTTT
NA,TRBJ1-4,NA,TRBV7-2,CASSLSLRVEEKLFF,TGTGCCAGCAGCTTGTCCCTCAGGGTCGAGGAAAAACTGTTTTTT
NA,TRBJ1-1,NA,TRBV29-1,CSVLDTEAFF,TGCAGCGTCCTTGACACTGAAGCTTTCTTT
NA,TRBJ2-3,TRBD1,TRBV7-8,CASSAIRQGRTDTQYF,TGTGCCAGCAGCGCAATCAGACAGGGTAGGACAGATACGCAGTATTTT
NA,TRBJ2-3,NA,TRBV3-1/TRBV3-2,CASSRGGRVADTQYF,TGTGCCAGCAGCCGTGGGGGCAGGGTAGCAGATACGCAGTATTTT
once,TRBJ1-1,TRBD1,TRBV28,CASRRGQGGIRGEAFF,TGTGCCAGCAGACGCGGACAGGGTGGTATCCGTGGTGAAGCTTTCTTT
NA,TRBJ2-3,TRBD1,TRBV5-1,CASSWGTATDTQYF,TGCGCCAGCAGCTGGGGGACAGCCACAGATACGCAGTATTTT